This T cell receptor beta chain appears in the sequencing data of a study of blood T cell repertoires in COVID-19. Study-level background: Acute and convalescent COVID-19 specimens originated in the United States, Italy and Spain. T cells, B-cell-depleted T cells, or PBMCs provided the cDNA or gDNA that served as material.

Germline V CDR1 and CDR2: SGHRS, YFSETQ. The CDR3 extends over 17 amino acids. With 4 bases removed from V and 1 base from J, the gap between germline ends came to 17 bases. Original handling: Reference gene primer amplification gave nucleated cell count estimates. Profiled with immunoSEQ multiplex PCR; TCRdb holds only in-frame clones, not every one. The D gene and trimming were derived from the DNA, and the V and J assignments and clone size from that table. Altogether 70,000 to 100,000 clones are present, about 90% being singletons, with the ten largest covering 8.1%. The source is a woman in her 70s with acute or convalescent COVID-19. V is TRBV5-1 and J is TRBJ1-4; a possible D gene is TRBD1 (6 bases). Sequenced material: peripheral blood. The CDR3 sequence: CASSPGGTWGTNEKLFF. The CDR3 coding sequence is TGCGCCAGCAGCCCGGGGGGCACCTGGGGAACTAATGAAAAACTGTTTTTT.